This TCR beta chain was sequenced in a study of cytomegalovirus exposure and HLA in healthy donors (dated by TCRdb to 2015 to 2018). Looking at the study overall: According to an earlier analysis of 550 to 750 of the donors, roughly 180 million T cells yielded some 110 million unique TCR beta sequences and around 280 Gb of sequence data. Using immunosequencing, the study profiled T cell repertoires from fewer than 850 subjects and related those repertoires to cytomegalovirus serostatus. Among the approximately 400 genotyped donors, around 79% belonged to the genetic ancestry cluster associated with self-reported Caucasian donors. Several DR-DQ haplotypes were handled as single units for association and clustering because linkage in the cohort was strong. Both class I and class II loci were covered by HLA typing, at four-digit resolution. In a later analysis, previously published TCR beta repertoires from some 640 donors were re-analyzed and high-resolution HLA genotyping was added so that TCR occurrence patterns could be studied. The later analysis used no new phenotypic data to find candidate immune exposures, relying instead on TCR beta sequences and their occurrence across donors. Around 330 gigabases of sequencing data and around 85 million unique TCR sequences made up an early release that covered under 750 HLA-typed donors. Among almost 400 genotyped donors of the cohort, an average of 235,054 unique TCR beta nucleotide sequences were sequenced per donor, 15% to 20% of them non-productive. The study aimed to test whether signatures of past pathogen exposure could be identified by cataloging public T cell receptors. Besides the first cohort of approximately 710 subjects, a separate validation cohort made up of 120 different subjects was used. The number of donors typed differed by locus, with roughly 629-640 for A, B, C, DRB1 and DQB1, approximately 500 for DQA1, over 600 for DPA1, and approximately 470 for DPB1. Donor age, sex, ethnicity and CMV serostatus were collected together with the repertoire data. To decide whether each TCR beta V gene segment behaved as functional or pseudogenic, an earlier analysis of 587 of the donors relied on high-throughput TCR beta sequencing. To predict cytomegalovirus infection status, the study brought together high-throughput TCR immunosequencing, statistical association of individual TCRs with disease status, and machine learning. A later genetic analysis used genome-wide SNP genotypes for 398 of the 666 donors, treating that subset as a discovery cohort. Every repertoire in the discovery cohort had been generated on one and the same sequencing platform.

Library generation was performed with the immunoSEQ multiplex PCR assay. A mixture of 60 forward primers for TCR Vbeta segments and 13 reverse primers for TCR Jbeta segments was used in the multiplex PCR. Amplification of the CDR3 region of rearranged TCR beta genes was performed with a multiplex PCR assay on genomic DNA. The amplified TCR beta libraries were sequenced on the Illumina HiSeq System as 87-base-pair reads. The study's own analysis went as follows. Across the 500 to 700 repertoires, a later analysis counted tens of millions of unique TCR beta chains, approximately 12 million of which were shared by at least two donors. Raw reads were error-corrected and collapsed into unique sequences by a nearest-neighbor algorithm in which closely related sequences were merged to remove PCR and sequencing errors. Alignment of CDR3 sequences to IMGT reference sequences was used to assign V, D and J gene segments. Each retained sequence needed at least a six-nucleotide match to both a V gene segment and a J gene segment. A rearrangement counted as productive if the CDR3 had no stop codons and remained in frame with V and J, and every other rearrangement counted as non-productive. CDR3 was defined by IMGT convention, running from the second conserved V-encoded cysteine to the conserved J-encoded phenylalanine. The earlier analysis of 450 to 750 of the donors excluded any sequence lacking an unambiguous match to a single V gene segment. An earlier analysis of just under 600 of the donors called V segments functional above 56.7% productive rearrangements and segregating when the between-donor standard deviation exceeded 5%. A statistical classification framework was developed to diagnose cytomegalovirus status using the catalog of TCR beta chain sequences. In a later analysis, V and J genes were assigned by comparing TCR nucleotide sequences against IMGT/GENE-DB human TR gene sequences. The TCRdist pipeline was used in a later analysis to assign CDR3 sequences and most-parsimonious VDJ recombination scenarios. In a later analysis, each TCR beta chain was defined by its CDR3 amino acid sequence together with its V-gene family, and reads without a unique V-gene family were excluded. A later analysis removed 592 highly shared, low-generation-probability nucleotide sequences to deal with suspected cross-contamination and a sequencing artifact. In a later analysis, a clonal expansion index was calculated for each public chain from normalized within-repertoire ranks of inferred template counts. In a later analysis, generation probabilities were computed using a VDJ recombination model fitted to out-of-frame rearrangements, and the results were checked against IGoR. Hypergeometric tests were used in a later analysis to score TCR-TCR, TCR-HLA and TCR-CMV co-occurrence, with a repertoire-size bias correction applied to the TCR pairs. In a later analysis, false discovery rates were estimated by permuting HLA or CMV assignments 20 times. In a later analysis, co-occurring TCRs were grouped using DBSCAN, and TCRdist sequence similarity was added for clustering within HLA-allele-positive subsets. For co-occurrence clustering, repertoires with fewer than 30,000 or more than 120,000 public chains were excluded, along with 5 or 6 repertoires with anomalous nucleotide sharing. Here the immuneACCESS table is served through TCRdb, limited to in-frame sequences with V and J called. Missing clones are a known gap in these copies; in checked studies unresolved V genes cover under half, and the rest lacks a known reason. V and J calls and clone size follow that table, whereas D and trimming were derived from the DNA. This sample has some 180,000 clones in its table, and roughly 75% of those were observed once. Under 2% of the sample is taken by the ten largest.

The cohort was made up of 500 to 800 healthy bone marrow donors. Cohort members were all nominally healthy when sampled, although unrecorded immune exposures were likely present. The donor tested CMV seronegative, placing the donor among the 352 seronegative members of the cohort. A peripheral blood sample was collected from each donor, and TCR beta sequencing was performed on peripheral blood mononuclear cells. The Qiagen DNeasy Blood Extraction Kit was used to extract genomic DNA from the blood cell samples. A word on this clone: The clone's antigen remains unknown. The sample holds no much larger clone one base away, and base qualities are not on file.

The paper's findings and limits, for the study overall: In vitro tests confirmed that three of the cytomegalovirus-associated TCR beta chains recognize cytomegalovirus antigens. A later analysis reported that several top co-occurrence clusters appeared linked to parvovirus B19, influenza, CMV and Epstein-Barr virus. Specific HLA alleles were associated with roughly 16,000 TCR beta sequences at a false discovery rate of 0.05 in a later analysis. A group of highly shared sequence variants was considered likely to be a technical artifact of the sequencing pipeline. About 17 rarely observed V segments, including chromosome 9 orphons, were excluded from the earlier analysis of approximately 600 of the donors because counts were too low. According to the authors, the approach could potentially be generalized to other disease states and immunological phenotypes. Because some donors lacked HLA typing at each locus, the association tests relied only on the typed subset. When HLA alleles, especially DR and DQ, strongly co-occurred, attributing TCR associations to individual alleles was difficult. Linkage disequilibrium might explain the correlated functional status among segregating V segments, but an unknown experimental factor could not be ruled out. The 87-base-pair reads could not distinguish some IMGT-functional V segments, including TRBV6-2 and TRBV6-3, so those segments were excluded. The cohort was sequenced for TCR beta chains only, and without alpha or paired-chain data the features that could be detected were limited. Most TCR sequences were observed very rarely across donors, whereas some public TCRs were present in many individuals. In a later analysis, HLA-associated TCR beta chains were found to be more clonally expanded and to have lower generation probabilities than equally common non-associated chains. The presence/absence analyses assumed that sequencing depth was roughly uniform across donors, and that assumption may not be true. The classifier was reported to diagnose cytomegalovirus status with high specificity and sensitivity in both the original cohort and the validation cohort. According to a later analysis, TCR association rates differed among HLA loci, with DRB1 alleles showing the most associated TCRs and HLA-C alleles showing the fewest. An association between a missense DCLRE1C variant and V-gene and J-gene trimming of TCR beta chains was found in a later genetic analysis and replicated in an independent cohort. A total of 150 to 200 TCR beta chains were listed by the study as associated with cytomegalovirus. An earlier analysis of approximately 540 of the donors showed that most TCR beta V segments appeared in productive rearrangements either about 87% or about 30% of the time, which broadly matched IMGT annotations. A later analysis found that most CMV-associated TCR beta chains appeared HLA-restricted, with HLA associations seemingly driven largely by CMV exposure. The only immune exposure information available for the cohort was CMV serostatus. A further reported finding was that TCR beta sequences accurately predicted the HLA-A and HLA-B alleles for most subjects in the first cohort. A later genetic analysis reported fewer N-insertions in productive TCRs among donors in an Asian-associated ancestry cluster than the roughly 700-donor mean.

The CDR3 runs 16 amino acids, cysteine and phenylalanine included. The only DNA kept is the CDR3, 48 bases in frame from the first base. The V end gives up 0 bases and the J end 4 bases, leaving 9 bases in the junction not matched to a gene. CDR1 is given as SGHRS and CDR2 as YFSETQ, both from the germline V gene. The chain couples TRBV5-1 to TRBJ2-5; 7 central nucleotides agree with TRBD1. The source of this sequence is a woman in her 30s in good health and CMV-seronegative. Source material: PBMCs. The CDR3 reads CASSLVRGGAGETQYF. The DNA is as follows: TGCGCCAGCAGCTTGGTTAGAGGGGGCGCGGGAGAGACCCAGTACTTC.